Below are 5 T cell receptor beta chains sequenced from a single sample in a study of shared clonotypes between healthy human individuals. Assay: immunoSEQ multiplex PCR; the TCRdb copy retains only in-frame clones and omits some. The sample lists some 2 million clones; 85% to 95% were seen once. Material: naive CD4+ T cells sorted from blood. Subset indicated: CD45RA+ positively selected. These receptors were collected from a man aged 18 to 29 in good health.

The rearrangement links TRBV7-9 to TRBJ2-6; the match to TRBD1 covers 7 bases. Trimming cost V 3 bases and J 0 bases; bases outside gene matches: 8. Germline loops: CDR1 SEHNR, CDR2 FQNEAQ (reference sequence). The CDR3 has 18 amino acids. The chain's CDR3 is CASSLTGLDSSGANVLTF. The CDR3 nucleotides are TGTGCCAGCAGCTTGACAGGGTTAGACTCCTCTGGGGCCAACGTCCTGACTTTC.

The DNA of the CDR3 is TGTGCCAGCTCACCACCGTCCAGCAACGAGCAGTACTTC. Translating gives CASSPPSSNEQYF. This rearrangement joins TRBV18 to TRBJ2-7; D gene uncertain. V was shortened by 0 bases and J by 5 bases, with 8 bases between the two germline ends. Germline V gene data show CDR1 as KGHSH and CDR2 as LQKENI. The CDR3 sequence is 13 residues long.

CDR3 coding DNA: TGTGCCAGCAGTACAGGGGGCGCGAATTATGGCTACACCTTC. Translation: CASSTGGANYGYTF. This rearrangement joins TRBV7-2 to TRBJ1-2; 9 bases line up with TRBD1. The V gene's germline CDR1 is SGHTA and CDR2 FQGNSA. The CDR3 is 14 amino acids. The junction had 7 bases not matched to a gene; V was cut back by 6 bases and J by 5 bases.

About this clone: This CDR3 is also generated by other DNA sequences in the sample. The V and J genes are TRBV6-5 and TRBJ1-3; D is perhaps TRBD1 (6 bases). The CDR3 covers 14 residues. The germline V and J ends were trimmed by 6 bases and 2 bases, with 11 bases remaining between them. CDR1 is MNHEY and CDR2 is SVGAGI in the germline V gene. CDR3 in DNA: TGTGCCAGCAGCAGGCAGGGGCCTGGAAACACCATATATTTT. This translates into CASSRQGPGNTIYF.

V gene TRBV6-6 combines with J gene TRBJ1-5; D gene unclear. In germline, CDR1 is MNHNY, CDR2 SVGAGI (reference sequence). Between the trimmed V and J ends, which lost 0 bases and 0 bases, there was a span of 9 bases. This CDR3 contains 16 residues. The CDR3, as DNA: TGTGCCAGCAGTTACTCGAGGCAGTATAGCAATCAGCCCCAGCATTTT. Protein sequence: CASSYSRQYSNQPQHF.